The 8 T cell receptor beta chains below all came from one sample that was sequenced in a study of T cells after yellow fever vaccination. From the 5' RACE reads, TCRdb called clonotypes with MiXCR, one entry per CDR3 protein. The sample lists about 340,000 distinct CDR3 sequences, around 12% occurring once. Sequenced material: CD4+ T cells sorted from PBMCs, taken 15 days after the yellow fever booster vaccination. The receptors here all came from a young man who received the YFV17D yellow fever vaccine.

Only a few counts were recorded for this clonotype. The V and J genes are TRBV10-3 and TRBJ1-5; D gene uncertain. The germline CDR1 and CDR2 sequences are ENHRY and SYGVKD. The CDR3 runs to 12 residues. Trimming shortened V by 4 bases and J by 2 bases, and 3 bases separated the two germline ends. CDR3 nucleotide sequence: TGTGCCATCAGTGGCGGCAATCAGCCCCAGCATTTT. It translates to CAISGGNQPQHF.

This clonotype was found a few times. The chain employs TRBV5-1 and TRBJ2-3; D is unclear. CDR3 length equals 12 residues. Trimming shortened V by 5 bases and J by 6 bases, and 10 bases separated the two germline ends. Germline assignment: CDR1 SGHRS and CDR2 YFSETQ. The CDR3 DNA reads TGCGCCAGCAGTTTTGAAAGGGATACGCAGTATTTT. The encoded protein is CASSFERDTQYF. The full variable domain, with the rest looked up from reference TRBV5-1 and TRBJ2-3, is KAGVTQTPRYLIKTRGQQVTLSCSPISGHRSVSWYQQTPGQGLQFLFEYFSETQRNKGNFPGRFSGRQFSNSRSEMNVSTLELGDSALYLCASSFERDTQYFGPGTRLTVL.

This chain connects TRBV2 to TRBJ2-1, with 10 bases aligning to TRBD1. Trimming at V came to 6 bases and at J to 6 bases, leaving 11 bases not matched to a gene. This CDR3 has 16 amino acids. Looked up from germline, CDR1 is SNHLY and CDR2 is FYNNEI. The CDR3 protein is CASSPQGTGASNEQFF. The CDR3 DNA follows: TGTGCCAGCAGCCCGCAGGGGACAGGGGCCTCCAATGAGCAGTTCTTC.

V is TRBV7-2 and J is TRBJ2-7; no clear D gene. Looked up from germline, CDR1 is SGHTA and CDR2 is FQGNSA. The CDR3 contains 14 residues. With 5 bases removed from V and 2 bases from J, the gap between germline ends came to 13 bases. The CDR3 coding sequence is TGTGCCAGCAGCCCCTTCCTGCTAGCCTACGAGCAGTACTTC. As protein: CASSPFLLAYEQYF.

The CDR3 DNA follows: TGTGCCAGCAGTGAACAGAACACTGAAGCTTTCTTT. This translates into CASSEQNTEAFF. J is TRBJ1-1 and V is TRBV6-1; D is uncertain. Germline CDR1 and CDR2: MNHNS and SASEGT. The CDR3 has 12 amino acids. V was shortened by 2 bases and J by 1 base, with 2 bases between the two germline ends.

V is TRBV12-3 or TRBV12-4 and J is TRBJ1-2; 11 nucleotides line up with TRBD1. This CDR3 spans 16 amino acids. J was trimmed by 7 bases and V by 6 bases; bases with no gene match: 13. CDR3 nucleotides: TGTGCCAGCAGCCCTCCCGGACAGGGGGCGTCCTTTGGCTACACCTTC. Amino acid sequence: CASSPPGQGASFGYTF.

The V gene is TRBV10-1, the J gene TRBJ1-2; 8 bases align to TRBD1. The CDR3 has 13 residues. Germline CDR1 WNHNN, CDR2 SYGVQD (reference sequence). Unmatched junction bases numbered 8, after V lost 8 bases and J lost 6 bases. This CDR3 is CASCVQGADGYTF. CDR3 in DNA: TGCGCCAGCTGTGTTCAGGGGGCGGATGGCTACACCTTC.

There are many counts of this clonotype. The rearrangement links TRBV6-5 to TRBJ1-3; D not resolved. V gave up 0 bases and J gave up 0 bases, with 9 bases separating them. This CDR3 comprises 16 residues. Germline CDR1 is MNHEY and CDR2 is SVGAGI. The CDR3 protein is CASSYSFRSSGNTIYF. CDR3 in DNA: TGTGCCAGCAGTTACTCCTTCAGAAGCTCTGGAAACACCATATATTTT.